This record looks at one T cell receptor beta chain sequence and its context. Between the trimmed V and J ends, which lost 2 bases and 7 bases, there was a span of 14 bases. Germline V gives CDR1 KGHSH, CDR2 LQKENI. CDR3 length equals 14 residues. These data are taken from a study of blood T cell repertoires in COVID-19. Profiled with immunoSEQ multiplex PCR; TCRdb holds only in-frame clones, not every one. This sample has about 160,000 clones; approximately 87% occur once, and the top ten carry 10%. The chain has TRBV18 and TRBJ2-5, with D maybe TRBD2 (5 bases). This TCR was sampled from a woman in her 70s with COVID-19, enrolled during active disease. The sequencing input was peripheral blood. The CDR3 bases are TGTGCCAGCTCACCAGGCAGCACCCGGGGGACCCAGTACTTC. Its protein product is CASSPGSTRGTQYF.